One and the same sample provided the 18 T cell receptor beta chains below, sequenced in a study of OX40 agonist ivuxolimab in advanced cancers. Libraries were built with the immunoSEQ multiplex PCR assay. TCRdb provides this immuneACCESS table in a form limited to in-frame rearrangements. Some clones are lacking; in checked studies, under half of them reflect an unresolved V gene, and why the rest are absent is not known. The sample profile shows some 16,000 clones; roughly 90% of them were found once. Just under 4% of the sample rests with the top ten. The input for sequencing was CD4+ or CD8+ T cells sorted from blood, taken in a trial of the OX40 agonist ivuxolimab. The receptors originated from an adult with an advanced solid tumor such as melanoma, head and neck, liver or kidney cancer.

This chain joins TRBV5-6 and TRBJ2-3; D ambiguous. Germline lookup yields CDR1 SGHDT and CDR2 YYEEEE. V was cut by 4 bases and J by 0 bases, with 9 bases left in between. The CDR3 is 14 residues long. CDR3 coding DNA: TGTGCCAGCAGCCCAAAACTTAGCACAGATACGCAGTATTTT. It yields the protein CASSPKLSTDTQYF.

The rearrangement joins TRBV7-9 to TRBJ1-1; no reliable D call. This CDR3 contains 14 residues. Trimming cost V 8 bases and J 1 base, with 14 bases left between them. CDR1 SEHNR and CDR2 FQNEAQ come from the germline V gene (reference sequence). The CDR3 nucleotides are TGTGCCAGCGAGATGCCAGTCCAGAACACTGAAGCTTTCTTT. Amino acids: CASEMPVQNTEAFF.

This chain uses TRBV5-8 with TRBJ2-5; tentative D call: TRBD1 (6 bases). Germline V gives CDR1 SGHTS, CDR2 YDEGEE. The CDR3 runs 14 residues. Trimming stripped 7 bases from V and 1 base from J, with 14 bases between. CDR3 region: CASGPDSFQETQYF. The CDR3 DNA is TGTGCCAGCGGGCCGGACAGCTTCCAAGAGACCCAGTACTTC.

This sequence joins TRBV28 and TRBJ2-2; D may match TRBD1 or TRBD2 (5 bases each). Trimming stripped 4 bases from V and 5 bases from J, with 11 bases between. The V gene's germline CDR1 is MDHEN and CDR2 SYDVKM. The CDR3 is made up of 14 amino acids. This CDR3 reads CASSSGRETGELFF. The CDR3 nucleotides read TGTGCCAGCAGTTCTGGCAGGGAGACCGGGGAGCTGTTTTTT.

The rearrangement joins TRBV28 to TRBJ1-2; 7 bases are a match to TRBD1. In germline, CDR1 is MDHEN, CDR2 SYDVKM. V shed 7 bases, J shed 5 bases, and the junction held 7 bases outside the gene matches. CDR3 length: 13 residues. This CDR3 is CASTGTAIYGYTF. DNA for the CDR3: TGTGCCAGCACTGGGACAGCCATTTATGGCTACACCTTC.

Here the CDR3 reads CASSSWDEQFF. The CDR3 region has the DNA TGTGCCAGCAGCTCCTGGGATGAGCAGTTCTTC. The chain carries TRBV7-2 and TRBJ2-1; D unresolved. The CDR3 covers 11 residues. Between the trimmed V and J ends, which lost 4 bases and 8 bases, there was a span of 6 bases. The germline V gene has CDR1 SGHTA and CDR2 FQGNSA.

This sequence joins TRBV11-2 and TRBJ2-4; D not resolved. CDR3 length: 13 residues. The V gene's germline CDR1 is SGHAT and CDR2 FQNNGV. The germline V and J ends were trimmed by 7 bases and 1 base, with 8 bases remaining between them. In nucleotides, the CDR3 is TGTGCCAGCACCTTTTTCGCCAAAAACATTCAGTACTTC. Its protein product is CASTFFAKNIQYF.

The genes are TRBV7-9 and TRBJ2-1; perhaps TRBD2 as D (6 bases). From germline, CDR1 is SEHNR and CDR2 FQNEAQ (reference sequence). V shed 3 bases and J shed 4 bases, with 13 bases lying between them. This CDR3 contains 15 residues. This chain's CDR3 is CASSLVGSSYNEQFF. For the CDR3, the DNA is TGTGCCAGCAGCTTGGTCGGGAGTTCGTACAATGAGCAGTTCTTC.

V and J are TRBV9 and TRBJ1-1; TRBD1 agrees at 7 bases. Germline values: CDR1 SGDLS, CDR2 YYNGEE. J was trimmed by 5 bases and V by 0 bases; bases with no gene match: 4. The CDR3 length is 14 residues. The CDR3 here is CASSVGPGGTEAFF. CDR3 sequence (DNA): TGTGCCAGCAGCGTAGGCCCAGGGGGGACTGAAGCTTTCTTT.

This clone has a single count. The V gene is TRBV9, the J gene TRBJ2-7; D not resolved. V was trimmed by 3 bases and J by 4 bases, leaving 8 bases between them. The CDR3 runs to 12 residues. Germline V gives CDR1 SGDLS, CDR2 YYNGEE. As DNA, the CDR3 is TGTGCCAGCAGCGCTACAGATTACGAGCAGTACTTC. As protein: CASSATDYEQYF.

V is TRBV19 and J is TRBJ2-5, with TRBD2 matching over 10 bases. This CDR3 comprises 16 residues. Germline CDR1 LNHDA, CDR2 SQIVND (reference sequence). J was trimmed by 5 bases and V by 1 base; bases with no gene match: 7. CDR3 amino acids: CASSIAPASGSETQYF. The DNA of the CDR3 is TGTGCCAGTAGTATAGCCCCCGCTAGCGGGAGTGAGACCCAGTACTTC.

V usage is TRBV7-3 and J usage is TRBJ2-7; 8 bases fit TRBD1. CDR3 length equals 15 residues. The germline V gene encodes CDR1 SGHTA and CDR2 FQGTGA. V was pared by 6 bases and J by 9 bases, with 16 bases of the junction left unmatched. DNA of the CDR3: TGTGCCAGCAGAGATACCGGGACAGGACCAGACGGGCAGTACTTC. Its translation is CASRDTGTGPDGQYF.

The rearrangement links TRBV30 to TRBJ1-2, with 7 bases fitting TRBD1. J gave up 5 bases and V 5 bases, and 8 bases lay outside the gene matches. Germline V CDR1 and CDR2: GTSNPN, SVGIG (reference sequence). The CDR3 runs to 13 residues. In nucleotides, the CDR3 is TGTGCCTGGCACCGGGACAGACCATATGGCTACACCTTC. Translating gives CAWHRDRPYGYTF.

V usage is TRBV5-4 and J usage is TRBJ2-5; the D is unclear. The V end was cut by 0 bases, the J end by 1 base, with 7 bases between. The CDR3 is 14 residues long. Germline CDR1 reads SGHNT; CDR2 reads YYREEE (reference sequence). CDR3 DNA: TGTGCCAGCAGCTTGGGGCAGTCCCAAGAGACCCAGTACTTC. It yields the protein CASSLGQSQETQYF.

The J gene is TRBJ2-1, the V gene TRBV10-1, with TRBD2 matching over 14 bases. CDR1 is WNHNN and CDR2 is SYGVQD in the germline V gene (reference sequence). V was pared by 4 bases and J by 2 bases, with 4 bases of the junction left unmatched. This CDR3 comprises 17 residues. CDR3 nucleotides: TGCGCCAGCAGTGCGGCGACTAGCGGGAGGGCCTACAATGAGCAGTTCTTC. This gives the protein CASSAATSGRAYNEQFF.

The chain combines TRBV19 with TRBJ2-7; 8 bases match TRBD1. Germline V lookup: CDR1 LNHDA, CDR2 SQIVND (reference sequence). The J segment lost 7 bases and the V segment lost 8 bases, leaving 16 bases of the junction unmatched. This CDR3 has 15 amino acids. As DNA, the CDR3 is TGTGCCAGTTCCATACCAGGGGGCTCGGGGATAGAGCAGTACTTC. It encodes CASSIPGGSGIEQYF.

CDR3: CASSRTGLWNEQFF. CDR3 bases: TGTGCCAGCAGCCGGACAGGACTGTGGAATGAGCAGTTCTTC. V gene TRBV28 combines with J gene TRBJ2-1; 7 bases fit TRBD1. There are 14 residues in the CDR3. The germline V gene encodes CDR1 MDHEN and CDR2 SYDVKM. V shed 6 bases and J 7 bases; nucleotides not matched to a gene: 9.

V usage is TRBV4-3 and J usage is TRBJ1-2; D not resolved. Germline CDR1 and CDR2: LGHNA and YSLEER. Trimming stripped 1 base from V and 8 bases from J, with 5 bases between. This CDR3 contains 11 residues. DNA of the CDR3: TGCGCCAGCAGCCAAGGGTCCGGCTACACCTTC. This gives the protein CASSQGSGYTF.